What follows is one T cell receptor (beta chain) and its context. The sample comes from a study of blood T cell repertoires in COVID-19. Study in general: COVID-19 samples collected from the United States, Italy and Spain covered acute and convalescent phases. T cells, B-cell-depleted T cells, or PBMCs supplied cDNA or gDNA.

The germline V and J ends were trimmed by 0 bases and 5 bases, with 10 bases remaining between them. The CDR3 has 14 amino acids. In germline, CDR1 is ENHRY, CDR2 SYGVKD. Per the original data handling: Reference gene primers were amplified, and this amplification served to estimate nucleated cell counts. The repertoire was sequenced with immunoSEQ multiplex PCR; TCRdb's copy has only in-frame clones and lacks some. D and trimming were read from the DNA, whereas the V and J calls and clone size are those reported in that table. The sample has fewer than 300,000 clones, 85% seen once. The sequenced material came from peripheral blood. The clonotype was recovered from a man in his forties or fifties with active or convalescent COVID-19. The chain links TRBV10-3 to TRBJ2-5, with a weak D call TRBD2 (7 bases). The DNA for the CDR3 is TGTGCCATCAGTGAGTCAGGGGGAGGGGAGACCCAGTACTTC. This sequence encodes CAISESGGGETQYF.